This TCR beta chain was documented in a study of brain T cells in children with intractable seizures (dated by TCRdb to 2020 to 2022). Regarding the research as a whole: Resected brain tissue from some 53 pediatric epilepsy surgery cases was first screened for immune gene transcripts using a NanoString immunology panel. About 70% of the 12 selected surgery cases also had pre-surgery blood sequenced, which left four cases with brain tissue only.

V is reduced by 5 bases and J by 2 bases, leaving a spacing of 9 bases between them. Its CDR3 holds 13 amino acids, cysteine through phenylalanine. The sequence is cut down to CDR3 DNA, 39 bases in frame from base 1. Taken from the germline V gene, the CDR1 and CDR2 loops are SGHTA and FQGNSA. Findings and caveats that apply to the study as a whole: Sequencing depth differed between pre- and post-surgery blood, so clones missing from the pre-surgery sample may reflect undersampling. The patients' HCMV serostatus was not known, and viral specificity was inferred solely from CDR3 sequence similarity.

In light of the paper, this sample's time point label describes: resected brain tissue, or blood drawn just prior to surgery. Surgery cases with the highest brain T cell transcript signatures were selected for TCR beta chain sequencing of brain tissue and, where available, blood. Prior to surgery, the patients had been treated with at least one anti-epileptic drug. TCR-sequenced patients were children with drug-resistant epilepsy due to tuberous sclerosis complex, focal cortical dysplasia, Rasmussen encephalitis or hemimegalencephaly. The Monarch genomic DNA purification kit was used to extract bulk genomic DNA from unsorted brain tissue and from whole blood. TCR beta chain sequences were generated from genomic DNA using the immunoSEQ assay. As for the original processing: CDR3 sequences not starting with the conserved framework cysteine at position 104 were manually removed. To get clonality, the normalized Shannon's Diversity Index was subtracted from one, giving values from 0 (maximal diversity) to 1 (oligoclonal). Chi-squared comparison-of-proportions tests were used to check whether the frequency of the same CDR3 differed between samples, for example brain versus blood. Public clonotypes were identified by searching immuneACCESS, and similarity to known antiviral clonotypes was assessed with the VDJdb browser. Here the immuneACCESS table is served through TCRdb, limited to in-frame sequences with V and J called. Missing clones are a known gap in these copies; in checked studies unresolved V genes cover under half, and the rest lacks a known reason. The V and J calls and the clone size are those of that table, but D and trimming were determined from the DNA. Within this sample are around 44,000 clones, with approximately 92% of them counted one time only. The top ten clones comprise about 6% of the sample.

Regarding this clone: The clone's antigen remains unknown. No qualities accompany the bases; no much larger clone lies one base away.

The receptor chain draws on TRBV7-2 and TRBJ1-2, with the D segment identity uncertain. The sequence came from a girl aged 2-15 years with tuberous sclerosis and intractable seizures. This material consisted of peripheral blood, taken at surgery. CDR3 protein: CASSPAENYGYTF. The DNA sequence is TGTGCCAGCAGCCCGGCGGAAAACTATGGCTACACCTTC.